This TCR beta chain appears in the sequencing data of a study of shared clonotypes between healthy human individuals. About this clone: The antigen is undetermined.

Germline lookup yields CDR1 SGHAT and CDR2 FQNNGV. With 5 bases removed from V and 7 bases from J, the gap between germline ends came to 17 bases. This CDR3 spans 15 amino acids. CD8 cells classed as naive were CD45RO-negative and positively selected for CCR7, excluding terminally differentiated effector memory CD45RA+ cells. TCRdb's table, derived via immunoSEQ multiplex PCR, lists solely in-frame clones and lacks some. Seen here are over 2,000,000 clones, roughly 95% observed once, and the top ten hold less than 2%. General observations from the study: Estimated richness was generally greater in naive than memory subsets.

The rearrangement joins TRBV11-2 to TRBJ2-2; TRBD1 might be the D (6 bases). The receptor was derived from a man younger than 35 in good health. Some clones in this sample may be carry-over from other donors' samples. The sample was naive CD8+ T cells from PBMCs. CDR3 sequence reads: CASSATPGHGGELFF. The CDR3 nucleotides are TGTGCCAGCAGCGCCACTCCGGGACATGGCGGGGAGCTGTTTTTT.